This TCR beta chain is from a study of post-analysis software for immune sequencing data. Study conclusions and caveats: A significant reduction in normalized Chao1 diversity was observed in multiple sclerosis patients versus controls. Patients carried four or five TRBV segments more frequently than controls did, and TRBV5-6, TRBV5-1 and TRBV20-1 were among them.

This clonotype has more than one count but fewer than ten. Its target is unknown. Prepared libraries of TCR beta cDNA carried unique molecular identifiers. The authors obtained 500,000 or so cDNA molecules from approximately 0.91 to 9.4 million T cells. TCRdb called the PCR reads again in MiXCR, with one record for every CDR3 protein. The sample carries about 500,000 distinct CDR3 sequences, approximately 45% recorded once. V shed 2 bases, J shed 8 bases, and the junction held 3 bases outside the gene matches. CDR3 length: 15 amino acids. The sequence was collected from a girl between 5 and 17 years old with multiple sclerosis. Material: blood. The rearrangement links TRBV12-3 or TRBV12-4 to TRBJ2-1, with TRBD2 matching 13 bases. The CDR3 DNA follows: TGTGCCAGCAGTTTAAGGACTAGCGGGAGAGATGAGCAGTTCTTC. It specifies CASSLRTSGRDEQFF.